The source of this T cell receptor beta chain is a study of T cells after posttransplantation cyclophosphamide. Germline trimming cut 6 bases from V and 6 bases from J; bases unmatched to any gene: 4. This CDR3 is 11 amino acids long. Germline values: CDR1 SQVTM, CDR2 ANQGSEA. General study results and limits: Donor CD8+ memory clones often dominated recipient blood repertoires at later times.

Comment on this clone: Its antigen is unidentified.

Measured with immunoSEQ multiplex PCR; TCRdb has only the in-frame clones, and not every one. The data contain 20,000 to 25,000 clones, 86% of them singletons. The chain joins TRBV29-1 to TRBJ1-2, with 7 bases fitting TRBD1. The source material was PBMCs. The origin of this receptor is a woman between 55 and 75 years old with a blood cancer, CMV-positive, and with a related stem cell donor. DNA for the CDR3: TGCAGCGTGCATGACAGGGATGGCTACACCTTC. Translation: CSVHDRDGYTF.